The entry that follows covers one TCR beta chain sequence. This entry is derived from a study of neoadjuvant nivolumab and ipilimumab in lung cancer. The germline V gene has CDR1 SGHAT and CDR2 FQDESV (reference sequence). After removal of 2 bases from V and 6 bases from J, the junction contained 6 bases not matched to a gene. The CDR3 has 15 residues. Assay: immunoSEQ multiplex PCR; the TCRdb copy retains only in-frame clones and omits some. The sample contains about 25,000 clones, approximately 78% of which appear only once. This receptor was taken from an adult with non-small cell lung cancer. Source: tumor tissue, taken after neoadjuvant nivolumab, alone or with ipilimumab, at or shortly before surgery. This rearrangement joins TRBV11-1 to TRBJ2-4, with 8 bases that match TRBD2. The CDR3 DNA is TGTGCCAGCAGCTTACCCGAGAGCGGGAGAAACATTCAGTACTTC. It is translated as CASSLPESGRNIQYF.